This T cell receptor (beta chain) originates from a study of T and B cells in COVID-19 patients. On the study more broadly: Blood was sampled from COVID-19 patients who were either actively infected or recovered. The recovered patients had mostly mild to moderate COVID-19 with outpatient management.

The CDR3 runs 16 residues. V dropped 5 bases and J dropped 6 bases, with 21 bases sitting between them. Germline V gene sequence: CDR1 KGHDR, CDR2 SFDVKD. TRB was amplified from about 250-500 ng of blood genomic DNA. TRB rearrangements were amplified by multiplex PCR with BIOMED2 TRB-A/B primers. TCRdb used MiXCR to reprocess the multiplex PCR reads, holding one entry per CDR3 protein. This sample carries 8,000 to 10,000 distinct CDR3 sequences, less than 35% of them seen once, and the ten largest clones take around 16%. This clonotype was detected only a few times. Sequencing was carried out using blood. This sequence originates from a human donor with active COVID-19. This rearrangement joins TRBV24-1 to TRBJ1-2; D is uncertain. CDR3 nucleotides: TGTGCCACCAGTGGTGAGACGGGCCCATACCGCCATGGCTACACCTTC. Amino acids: CATSGETGPYRHGYTF.